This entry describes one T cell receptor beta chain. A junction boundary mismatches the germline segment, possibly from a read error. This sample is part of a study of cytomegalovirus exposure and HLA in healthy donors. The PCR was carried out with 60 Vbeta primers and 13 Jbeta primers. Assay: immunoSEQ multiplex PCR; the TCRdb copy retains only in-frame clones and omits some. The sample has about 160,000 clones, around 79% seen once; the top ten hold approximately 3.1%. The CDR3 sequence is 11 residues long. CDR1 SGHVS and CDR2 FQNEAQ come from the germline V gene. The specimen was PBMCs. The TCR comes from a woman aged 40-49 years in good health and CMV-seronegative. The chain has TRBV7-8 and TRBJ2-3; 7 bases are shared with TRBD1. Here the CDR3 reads CASSLAGGAEF. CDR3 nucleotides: TGTGCCAGCAGCTTAGCAGGGGGCGCAGAATTT.